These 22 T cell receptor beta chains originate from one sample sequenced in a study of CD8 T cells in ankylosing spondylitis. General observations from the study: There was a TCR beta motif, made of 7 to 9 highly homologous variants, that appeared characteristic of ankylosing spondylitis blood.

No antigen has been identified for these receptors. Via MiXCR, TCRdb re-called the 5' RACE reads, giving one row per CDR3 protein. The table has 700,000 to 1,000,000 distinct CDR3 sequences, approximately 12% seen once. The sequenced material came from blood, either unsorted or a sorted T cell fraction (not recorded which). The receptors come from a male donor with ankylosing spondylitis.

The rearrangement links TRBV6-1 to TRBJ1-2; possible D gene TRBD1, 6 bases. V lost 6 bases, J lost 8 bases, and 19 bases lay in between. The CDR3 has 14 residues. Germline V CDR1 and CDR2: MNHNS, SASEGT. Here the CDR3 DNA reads TGTGCCAGCAGCCCCCACGGGGGCGCGGAGGGCTACACCTTC. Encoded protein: CASSPHGGAEGYTF.

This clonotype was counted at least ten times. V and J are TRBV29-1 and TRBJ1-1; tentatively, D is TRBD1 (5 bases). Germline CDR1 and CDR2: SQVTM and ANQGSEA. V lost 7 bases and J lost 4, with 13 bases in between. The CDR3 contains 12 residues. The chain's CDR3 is CSAFHGGTEAFF. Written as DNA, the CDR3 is TGCAGCGCCTTCCACGGGGGCACTGAAGCTTTCTTT. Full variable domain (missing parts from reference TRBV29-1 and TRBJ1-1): SAVISQKPSRDICQRGTSLTIQCQVDSQVTMMFWYRQQPGQSLTLIATANQGSEATYESGFVIDKFPISRPNLTFSTLTVSNMSPEDSSIYLCSAFHGGTEAFFGQGTRLTVV.

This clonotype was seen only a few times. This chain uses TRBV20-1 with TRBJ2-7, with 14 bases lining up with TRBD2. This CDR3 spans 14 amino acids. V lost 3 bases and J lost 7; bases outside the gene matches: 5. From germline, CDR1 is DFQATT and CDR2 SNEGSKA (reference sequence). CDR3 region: CSASWGLAGEEQYF. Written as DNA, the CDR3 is TGCAGTGCTAGTTGGGGACTAGCGGGAGAGGAGCAGTACTTC.

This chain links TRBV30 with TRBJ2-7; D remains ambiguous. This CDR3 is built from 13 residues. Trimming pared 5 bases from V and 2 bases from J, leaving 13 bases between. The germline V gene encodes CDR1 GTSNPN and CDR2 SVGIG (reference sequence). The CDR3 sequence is CAWHRTQTYEQYF. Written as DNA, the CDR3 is TGTGCCTGGCATCGGACGCAAACCTACGAGCAGTACTTC.

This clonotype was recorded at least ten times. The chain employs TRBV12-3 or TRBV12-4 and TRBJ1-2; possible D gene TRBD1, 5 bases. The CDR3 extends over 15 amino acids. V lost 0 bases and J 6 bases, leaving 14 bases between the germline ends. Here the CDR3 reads CASSLASRRAHGYTF. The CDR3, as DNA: TGTGCCAGCAGTTTAGCGAGCCGCAGGGCCCATGGCTACACCTTC.

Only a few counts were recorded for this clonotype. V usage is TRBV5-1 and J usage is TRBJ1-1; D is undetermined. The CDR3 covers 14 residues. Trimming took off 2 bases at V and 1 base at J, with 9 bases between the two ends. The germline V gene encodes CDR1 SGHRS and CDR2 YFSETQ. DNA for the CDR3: TGCGCCAGCAGCTTTCACCAAGGGAACACTGAAGCTTTCTTT. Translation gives CASSFHQGNTEAFF.

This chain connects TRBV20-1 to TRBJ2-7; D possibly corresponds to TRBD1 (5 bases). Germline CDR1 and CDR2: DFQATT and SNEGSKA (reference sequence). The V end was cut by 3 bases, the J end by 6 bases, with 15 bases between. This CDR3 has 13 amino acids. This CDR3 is CSASPTRRGEQYF. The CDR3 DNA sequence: TGCAGTGCTAGCCCCACCCGTAGGGGCGAGCAGTACTTC.

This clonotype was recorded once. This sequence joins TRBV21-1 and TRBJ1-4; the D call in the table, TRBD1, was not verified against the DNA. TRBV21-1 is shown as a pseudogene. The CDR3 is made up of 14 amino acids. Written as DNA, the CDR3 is TGTGCCAGGCCCCCGATGCAGATGCATGAAAAACTGTTTTTT. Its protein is CARPPMQMHEKLFF.

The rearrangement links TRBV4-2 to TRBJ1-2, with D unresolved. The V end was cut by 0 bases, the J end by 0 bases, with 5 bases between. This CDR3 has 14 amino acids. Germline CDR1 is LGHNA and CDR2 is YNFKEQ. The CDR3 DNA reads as TGTGCCAGCAGCCAAGATTCGTCTAACTATGGCTACACCTTC. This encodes CASSQDSSNYGYTF.

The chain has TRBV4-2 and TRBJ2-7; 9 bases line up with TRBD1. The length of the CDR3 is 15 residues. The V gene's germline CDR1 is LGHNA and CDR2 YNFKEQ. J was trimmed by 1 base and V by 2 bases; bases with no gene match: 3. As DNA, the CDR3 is TGTGCCAGCAGCCAAATGACAGGGGGGTCCTACGAGCAGTACTTC. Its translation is CASSQMTGGSYEQYF.

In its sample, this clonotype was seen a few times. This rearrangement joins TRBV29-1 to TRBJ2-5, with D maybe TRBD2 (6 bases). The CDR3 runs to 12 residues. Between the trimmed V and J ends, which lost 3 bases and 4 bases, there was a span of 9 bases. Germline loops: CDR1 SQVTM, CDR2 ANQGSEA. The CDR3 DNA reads TGCAGCGTTGAGCAGGGAGGAGAGACCCAGTACTTC. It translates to CSVEQGGETQYF.

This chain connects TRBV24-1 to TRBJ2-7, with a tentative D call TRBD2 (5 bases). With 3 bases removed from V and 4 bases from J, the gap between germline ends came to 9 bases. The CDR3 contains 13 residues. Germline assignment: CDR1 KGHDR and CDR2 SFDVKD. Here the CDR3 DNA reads TGTGCCACCAGTGATGGAGCGGCTTACGAGCAGTACTTC. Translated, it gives CATSDGAAYEQYF.

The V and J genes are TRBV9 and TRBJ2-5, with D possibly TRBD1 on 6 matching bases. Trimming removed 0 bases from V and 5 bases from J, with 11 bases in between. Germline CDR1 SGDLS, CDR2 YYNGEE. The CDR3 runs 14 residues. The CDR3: CASSVGTDVETQYF. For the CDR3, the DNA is TGTGCCAGCAGCGTAGGGACAGATGTTGAGACCCAGTACTTC.

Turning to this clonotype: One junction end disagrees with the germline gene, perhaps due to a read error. The CDR3, as DNA: TGCAGTGCTAGAGCGGCGAGGGGAAGTGATGGAAACACCACATATTTT. Amino acids: CSARAARGSDGNTTYF. The rearrangement uses TRBV20-1 and TRBJ1-3; D is perhaps TRBD1 (5 bases). Germline V gives CDR1 DFQATT, CDR2 SNEGSKA (reference sequence). The CDR3 length is 16 residues.

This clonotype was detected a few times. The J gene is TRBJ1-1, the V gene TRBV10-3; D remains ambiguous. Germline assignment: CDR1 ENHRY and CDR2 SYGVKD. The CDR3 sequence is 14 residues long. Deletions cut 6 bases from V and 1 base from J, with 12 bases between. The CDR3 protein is CAIREPGRNTEAFF. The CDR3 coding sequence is TGTGCCATCAGGGAACCCGGGAGGAACACTGAAGCTTTCTTT.

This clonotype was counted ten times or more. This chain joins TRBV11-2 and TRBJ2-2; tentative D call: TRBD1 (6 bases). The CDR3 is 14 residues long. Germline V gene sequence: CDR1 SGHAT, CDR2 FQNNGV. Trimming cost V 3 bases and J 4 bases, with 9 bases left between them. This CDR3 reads CASSFQGRTGELFF. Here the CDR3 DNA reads TGTGCCAGCAGCTTTCAGGGGCGCACCGGGGAGCTGTTTTTT.

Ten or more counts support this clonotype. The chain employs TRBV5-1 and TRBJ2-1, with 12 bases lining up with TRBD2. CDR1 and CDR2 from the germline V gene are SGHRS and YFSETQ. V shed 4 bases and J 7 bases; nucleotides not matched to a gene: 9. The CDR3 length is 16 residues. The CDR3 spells CASSPPLAGGRNEQFF. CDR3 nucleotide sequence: TGCGCCAGCAGCCCCCCTCTAGCGGGGGGGCGTAATGAGCAGTTCTTC.

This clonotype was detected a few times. The CDR3 nucleotides read TGTGCCAGCAGTTACGAGGCTAGCAGTACCTACAATGAGCAGTTCTTC. The encoded protein is CASSYEASSTYNEQFF. The rearrangement joins TRBV6-2 or TRBV6-3 to TRBJ2-1, with D perhaps TRBD2 (5 bases). CDR1 is MNHEY, CDR2 SVGEGT, per germline. The V end lost 2 bases, the J end lost 2 bases, and 13 bases lay between the germline ends. This CDR3 is built from 16 residues.

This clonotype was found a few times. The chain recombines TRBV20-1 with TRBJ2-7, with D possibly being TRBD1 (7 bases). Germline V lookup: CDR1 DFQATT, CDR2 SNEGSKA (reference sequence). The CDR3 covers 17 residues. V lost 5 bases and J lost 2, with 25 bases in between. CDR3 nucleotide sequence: TGCAGTGCTTCTCCCCCCCTTAGCGGAGGGGGCCCCTACGAGCAGTACTTC. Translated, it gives CSASPPLSGGGPYEQYF.

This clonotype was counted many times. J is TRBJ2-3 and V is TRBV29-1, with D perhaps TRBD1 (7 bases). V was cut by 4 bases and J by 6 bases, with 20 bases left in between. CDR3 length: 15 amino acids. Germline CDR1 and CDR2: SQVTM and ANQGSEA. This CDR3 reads CSVGSRGVRRDTQYF. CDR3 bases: TGCAGCGTTGGTAGCAGGGGGGTCCGGAGGGATACGCAGTATTTT.

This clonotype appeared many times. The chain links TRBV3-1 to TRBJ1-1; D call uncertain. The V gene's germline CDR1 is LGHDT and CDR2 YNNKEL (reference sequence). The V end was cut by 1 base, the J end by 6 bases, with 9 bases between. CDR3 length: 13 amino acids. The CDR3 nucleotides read TGTGCCAGCAGCCAAGGGGTTAGGGCTGAAGCTTTCTTT. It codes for CASSQGVRAEAFF.

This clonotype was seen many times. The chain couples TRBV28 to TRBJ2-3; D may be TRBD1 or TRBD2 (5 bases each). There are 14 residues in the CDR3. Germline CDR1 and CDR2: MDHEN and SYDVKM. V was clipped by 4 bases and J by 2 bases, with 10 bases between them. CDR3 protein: CASSSGTITDTQYF. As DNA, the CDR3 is TGTGCCAGCAGTTCCGGGACGATCACAGATACGCAGTATTTT.